This entry features one T cell receptor (beta chain) sequence. V gave up 3 bases and J gave up 3 bases, with 8 bases separating them. This CDR3 region has 14 residues. The V gene's germline CDR1 is SGHAT and CDR2 FQNNGV. These data belong to a study of blood T cell repertoires in COVID-19. The assay was immunoSEQ multiplex PCR, and TCRdb's table has in-frame clones only and misses some. The table has roughly 80,000 clones, 81% seen once. This receptor was taken from a man older than 75 with acute or convalescent COVID-19. V gene TRBV11-2 combines with J gene TRBJ2-2; D is unresolved. Sequencing was performed on peripheral blood. CDR3 nucleotides: TGTGCCAGCAGCTTTTTCTCGGACACCGGGGAGCTGTTTTTT. Protein: CASSFFSDTGELFF.